This paragraph reports one T cell receptor (beta chain). The junction differs from germline at one of its ends, possibly a read error. This sample was taken from a study of identifying expanded T cells in peripheral blood. The assay was immunoSEQ multiplex PCR, and TCRdb's table has in-frame clones only and misses some. The sample includes about 94,000 clones, over 75% seen only once; the top ten take around 5.9%. This CDR3 contains 14 residues. Germline-derived CDR1 and CDR2 are LNHDA and SQIVND (reference sequence). The sample comprised blood. This TCR derives from a person aged 18-70 years in good health. The chain has TRBV19 and TRBJ1-4; D is unresolved. CDR3 bases: TGTGCCAGTAGTATACAGATTACTAGTGAAAAACTGTTTTTT. Amino acids: CASSIQITSEKLFF.